The 3 T cell receptor beta chains in this list originate from one sample, sequenced in a study of blood T cell repertoires in COVID-19 (dated by TCRdb to 2020 to 2022). The library was obtained by the immunoSEQ multiplex PCR assay. TCRdb holds this immuneACCESS table with in-frame rearrangements only. Some clones are missing; in checked studies, unresolved V genes explain under half, and the rest has no known cause. In this sample the table shows some 62,000 clones, around 82% of which occur a single time. The top ten clones comprise over 12% of the sample. The sample was peripheral blood. These receptors came from a man aged 55-75 years with COVID-19, enrolled during active disease.

The chain couples TRBV7-7 to TRBJ2-1; 8 nucleotides align to TRBD2. The CDR3 contains 15 residues. The V segment lost 4 bases and the J segment 9 bases; nucleotides outside the gene matches: 11. Per the germline V gene, CDR1 is SSHAT and CDR2 is FNYEAQ (reference sequence). In nucleotides, the CDR3 is TGTGCCAGCAGCTCGTCAGCGGGAGCTTCGGGTGAGCAGTTCTTC. It encodes CASSSSAGASGEQFF.

V usage is TRBV9 and J usage is TRBJ2-1, with 7 bases matching TRBD1. There are 16 residues in the CDR3. J lost 8 bases, V lost 1 base, and 12 bases had no gene match. The V gene's germline CDR1 is SGDLS and CDR2 YYNGEE. CDR3 in DNA: TGTGCCAGCAGCGTAAAAGACAGGGCAATGTTTTATGAGCAGTTCTTC. This translates into CASSVKDRAMFYEQFF.

The genes are TRBV21-1 and TRBJ1-3; the listed D gene, TRBD1, was not tested against the DNA. TRBV21-1 is a pseudogene segment. The length of the CDR3 is 11 residues. For the CDR3, the DNA is TGTGCCAGCAAATGTAAGGGGACCATATATTTT. Encoded protein: CASKCKGTIYF.